This T cell receptor (beta chain) was obtained from a study of CD4 T cells in relation to SARS-CoV-2 and coronaviruses (dated by TCRdb to the early 2020s). A note on the overall study: Patient-derived lymphoblastoid cell lines were used to map the HLA restriction of shared crossreactive spike epitopes. Memory CD4+ T cell crossreactivity between SARS-CoV-2 and common cold coronavirus spike proteins was assessed at the TCR clonotype level in the study. The Adaptive Biotechnologies TCR-sequencing kit was used to sequence samples from a few pre-COVID donors and the naive versus memory experiments, whereas other data were Illumina-based. Expansion assays from other donors in the study were sequenced with a different, Illumina-based TCR-beta assay.

Cut back by 1 base and 5 bases, the V and J ends lie 8 bases apart. CDR3 length: 13 amino acids, cysteine to phenylalanine. Only CDR3 DNA is held: 39 bases, read in frame from base 1. CDR1 and CDR2, looked up from the germline V gene, are MNHNS and SASEGT. CD4+ T cells from unexposed donors were collected before the COVID-19 pandemic (2011-2018). Naive and memory CD4+ T cells were separated from cryopreserved PBMCs by CD4 enrichment followed by EasySep naive CD4+ T cell enrichment. The leukapheresis product for the unexposed donors was obtained through commercial purchase. Ficoll-Paque PLUS gradient centrifugation was used to isolate PBMCs from leukapheresis product or whole blood. PBMCs were either used fresh in the expansion assay or cryopreserved at -140 degrees C. The QIAamp Micro DNA Kit was used to extract genomic DNA from the CD4+ T cells. About this clone: The clone's antigen remains unknown. No much larger clone exists at a distance of one base, and base qualities are not known.

Deep-resolution immunoSEQ TCR-beta sequencing was performed on DNA from uncultured naive and memory CD4+ T cells. On the authors' methods: During preprocessing, nonproductive sequences were removed, as were CDR3s that did not start with C, did not end with F or W, or were shorter than 7 amino acids. Cultured and uncultured naive and memory CD4+ repertoires were searched for previously identified spike- and CEF-reactive CDR3s. CDR3 homology was measured as pairwise Levenshtein distance, computed with the stringdist R package after trimming three terminal residues from each end. Sourced from immuneACCESS, this table was stored by TCRdb with only in-frame sequences that have V and J called. A share of the clones is absent; for the studies checked, an unresolved V gene accounts for under half, and the remainder has no known explanation. V, J and clone size reflect that table, while D and trimming were determined from the DNA. The table for this sample lists more than 55,000 clones; just over 85% of them were counted only once. About 1.4% of the sample is taken by the ten largest.

The full study reports these points: Small numbers of patients and of tested TCRs limited the study. Around two thirds of donors had memory CD4+ clonotypes that crossrecognized SARS-CoV-2 and at least one common cold coronavirus spike. Crossreactivity analysis centred on spike protein, so crossreactivity against other viral proteins was not assessed. Sequencing of naive versus memory cells indicated that the assay detects memory recall responses, not primary responses primed during culture. Compared with monoreactive clones, crossreactive clones had significantly weaker SARS-CoV-2-driven expansion, a result consistent with antigenic imprinting. Because no donor provided both pre-pandemic and post-infection samples, tracing the source of pre-existing responses was limited.

The chain couples TRBV6-1 to TRBJ1-1, with the identity of the D gene unclear. This TCR came from a human donor in good health. The sequenced sample was memory CD4+ T cells from PBMCs. This sample's cell subset or site label indicates: memory (non-naive) CD4+ T cells. The sequenced DNA is TGTGCCAGCAGTGAAGTGGTGGAGACTGAAGCTTTCTTT. It encodes CASSEVVETEAFF.